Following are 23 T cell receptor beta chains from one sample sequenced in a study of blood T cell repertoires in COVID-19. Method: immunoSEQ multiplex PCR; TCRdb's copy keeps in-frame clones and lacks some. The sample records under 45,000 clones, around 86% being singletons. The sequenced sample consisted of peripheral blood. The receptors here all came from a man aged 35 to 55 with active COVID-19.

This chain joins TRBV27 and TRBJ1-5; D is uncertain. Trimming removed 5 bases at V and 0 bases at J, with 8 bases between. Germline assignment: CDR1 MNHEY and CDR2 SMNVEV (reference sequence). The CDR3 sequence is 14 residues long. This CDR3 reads CASSHAVSNQPQHF. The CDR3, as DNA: TGTGCCAGCAGTCATGCGGTTAGCAATCAGCCCCAGCATTTT.

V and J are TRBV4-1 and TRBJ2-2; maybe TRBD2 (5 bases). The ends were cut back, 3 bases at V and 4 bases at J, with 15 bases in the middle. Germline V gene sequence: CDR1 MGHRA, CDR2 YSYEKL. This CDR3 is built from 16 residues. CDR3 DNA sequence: TGCGCCAGCAGCCACTCGACGGACTGGAGCACCGGGGAGCTGTTTTTT. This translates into CASSHSTDWSTGELFF.

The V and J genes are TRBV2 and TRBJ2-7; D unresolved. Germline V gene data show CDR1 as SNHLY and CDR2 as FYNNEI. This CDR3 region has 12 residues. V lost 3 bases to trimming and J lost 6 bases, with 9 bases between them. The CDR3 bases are TGTGCCAGCAGTGACAGGTTTCTCGAGCAGTACTTC. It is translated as CASSDRFLEQYF.

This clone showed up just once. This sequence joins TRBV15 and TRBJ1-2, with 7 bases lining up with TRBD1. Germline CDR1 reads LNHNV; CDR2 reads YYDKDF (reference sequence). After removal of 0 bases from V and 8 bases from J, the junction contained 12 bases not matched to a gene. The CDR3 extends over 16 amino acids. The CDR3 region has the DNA TGTGCCACCAGCAGAGACAAGGAAGGGGGCGCGAAGGGCTACACCTTC. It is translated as CATSRDKEGGAKGYTF. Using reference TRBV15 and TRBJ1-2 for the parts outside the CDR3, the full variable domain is DAMVIQNPRYQVTQFGKPVTLSCSQTLNHNVMYWYQQKSSQAPKLLFHYYDKDFNNEADTPDNFQSRRPNTSFCFLDIRSPGLGDTAMYLCATSRDKEGGAKGYTFGSGTRLTVV.

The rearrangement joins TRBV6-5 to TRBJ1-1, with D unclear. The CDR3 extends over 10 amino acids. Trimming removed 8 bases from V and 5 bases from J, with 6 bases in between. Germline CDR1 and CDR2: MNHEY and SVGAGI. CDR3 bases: TGTGCCAGCGGGGAGACTGAAGCTTTCTTT. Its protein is CASGETEAFF.

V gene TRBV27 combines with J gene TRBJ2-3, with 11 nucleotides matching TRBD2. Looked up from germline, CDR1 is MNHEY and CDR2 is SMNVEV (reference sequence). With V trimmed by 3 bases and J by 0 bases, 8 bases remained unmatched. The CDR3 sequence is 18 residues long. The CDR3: CASSLGLADLASTDTQYF. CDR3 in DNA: TGTGCCAGCAGTTTGGGACTAGCGGACCTAGCTAGCACAGATACGCAGTATTTT.

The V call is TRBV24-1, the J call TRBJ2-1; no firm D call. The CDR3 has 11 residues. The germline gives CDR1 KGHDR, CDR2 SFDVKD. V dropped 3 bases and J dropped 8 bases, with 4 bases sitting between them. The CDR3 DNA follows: TGTGCCACCAGTGATCTATATGAGCAGTTCTTC. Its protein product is CATSDLYEQFF.

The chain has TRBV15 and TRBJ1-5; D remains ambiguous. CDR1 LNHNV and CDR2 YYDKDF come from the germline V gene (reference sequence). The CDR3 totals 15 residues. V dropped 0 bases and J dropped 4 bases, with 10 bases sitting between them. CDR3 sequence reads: CATSRDPSYNQPQHF. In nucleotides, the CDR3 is TGTGCCACCAGCAGAGATCCCAGTTATAATCAGCCCCAGCATTTT.

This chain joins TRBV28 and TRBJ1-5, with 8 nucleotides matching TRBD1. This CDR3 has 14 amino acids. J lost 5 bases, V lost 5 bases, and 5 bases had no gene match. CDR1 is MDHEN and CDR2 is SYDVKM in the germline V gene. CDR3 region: CASSPDRGYQPQHF. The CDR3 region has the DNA TGTGCCAGCAGTCCCGACAGGGGATATCAGCCCCAGCATTTT.

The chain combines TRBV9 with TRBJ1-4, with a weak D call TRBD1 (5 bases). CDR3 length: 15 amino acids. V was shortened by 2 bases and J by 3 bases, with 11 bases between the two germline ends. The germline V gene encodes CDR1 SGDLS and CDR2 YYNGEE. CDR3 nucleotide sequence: TGTGCCAGCAGCGTCGGAGGGACGGCTAATGAAAAACTGTTTTTT. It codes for CASSVGGTANEKLFF.

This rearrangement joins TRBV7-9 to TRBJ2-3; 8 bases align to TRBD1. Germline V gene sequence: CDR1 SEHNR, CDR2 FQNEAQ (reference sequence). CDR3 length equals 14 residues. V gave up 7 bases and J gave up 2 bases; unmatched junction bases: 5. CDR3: CASTETGATDTQYF. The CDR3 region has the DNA TGTGCCAGCACCGAGACAGGGGCCACAGATACGCAGTATTTT.

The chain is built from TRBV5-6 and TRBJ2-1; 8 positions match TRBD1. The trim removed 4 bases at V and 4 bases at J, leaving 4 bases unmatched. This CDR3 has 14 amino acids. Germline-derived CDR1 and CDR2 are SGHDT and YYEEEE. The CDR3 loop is CASSRTGHYNEQFF. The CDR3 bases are TGTGCCAGCAGCCGGACAGGGCATTACAATGAGCAGTTCTTC.

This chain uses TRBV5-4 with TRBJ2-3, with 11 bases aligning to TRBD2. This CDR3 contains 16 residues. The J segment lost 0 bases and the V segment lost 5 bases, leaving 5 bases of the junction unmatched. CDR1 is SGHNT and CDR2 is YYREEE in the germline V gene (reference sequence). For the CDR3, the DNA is TGTGCCAGCAGACCCGGGACTAGCGGTAGCACAGATACGCAGTATTTT. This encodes CASRPGTSGSTDTQYF.

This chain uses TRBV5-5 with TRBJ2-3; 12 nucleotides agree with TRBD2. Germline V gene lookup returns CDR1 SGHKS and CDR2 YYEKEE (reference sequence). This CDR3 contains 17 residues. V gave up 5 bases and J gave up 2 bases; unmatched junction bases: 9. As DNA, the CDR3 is TGTGCCAGCAGTTACCCGGGACTAGCGGGCTTCACAGATACGCAGTATTTT. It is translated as CASSYPGLAGFTDTQYF.

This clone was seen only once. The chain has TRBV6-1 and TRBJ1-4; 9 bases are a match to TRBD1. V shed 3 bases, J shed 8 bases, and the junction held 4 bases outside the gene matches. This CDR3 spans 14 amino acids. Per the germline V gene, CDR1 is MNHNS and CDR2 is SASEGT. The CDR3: CASSDNRGREKLFF. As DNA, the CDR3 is TGTGCCAGCAGTGACAACAGGGGGCGAGAAAAACTGTTTTTT.

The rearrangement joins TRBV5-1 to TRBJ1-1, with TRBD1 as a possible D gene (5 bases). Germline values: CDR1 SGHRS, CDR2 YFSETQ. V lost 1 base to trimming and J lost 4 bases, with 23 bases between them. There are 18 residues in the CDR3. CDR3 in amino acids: CASSLRISRGKMGTEAFF. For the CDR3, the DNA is TGCGCCAGCAGCTTGCGGATATCACGGGGGAAGATGGGCACTGAAGCTTTCTTT.

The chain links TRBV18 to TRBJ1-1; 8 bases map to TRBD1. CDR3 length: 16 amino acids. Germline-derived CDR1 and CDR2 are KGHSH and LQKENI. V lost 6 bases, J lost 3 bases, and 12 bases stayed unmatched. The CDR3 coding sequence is TGTGCCAGCTCCTTCGGGACAGGACAAATTTACACTGAAGCTTTCTTT. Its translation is CASSFGTGQIYTEAFF.

CDR3 nucleotide sequence: TGTGCCAGCAGCGTAGTGGGAGGGAGCTCCTACAATGAGCAGTTCTTC. This gives the protein CASSVVGGSSYNEQFF. This chain connects TRBV9 to TRBJ2-1; 7 bases map to TRBD2. The CDR3 length is 16 residues. V trimming: 0 bases; J trimming: 0 bases; junction bases outside the gene matches: 3. Germline V lookup: CDR1 SGDLS, CDR2 YYNGEE.

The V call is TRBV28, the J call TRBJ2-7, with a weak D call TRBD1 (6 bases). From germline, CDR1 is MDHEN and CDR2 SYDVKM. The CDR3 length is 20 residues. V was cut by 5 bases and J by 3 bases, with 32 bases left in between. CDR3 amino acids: CASSMNIRGPTATRSYEQYF. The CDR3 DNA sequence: TGTGCCAGCAGTATGAATATCAGGGGCCCAACAGCGACCCGTAGCTACGAGCAGTACTTC.

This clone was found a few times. In DNA, the CDR3 is TGTGCCTGGAGTGTACAGGCGGGGACCGAGCAGTACTTC. This sequence encodes CAWSVQAGTEQYF. The chain is built from TRBV30 and TRBJ2-7; possibly TRBD2 for D (6 bases). Trimming removed 0 bases from V and 6 bases from J, with 12 bases in between. CDR3 length: 13 residues. The germline V gene encodes CDR1 GTSNPN and CDR2 SVGIG (reference sequence).

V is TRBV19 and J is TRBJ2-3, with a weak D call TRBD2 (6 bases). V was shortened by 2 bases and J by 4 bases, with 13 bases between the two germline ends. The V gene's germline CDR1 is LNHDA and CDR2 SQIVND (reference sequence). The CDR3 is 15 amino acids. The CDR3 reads CASSIPRGRSDTQYF. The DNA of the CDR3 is TGTGCCAGTAGTATACCCCGGGGGAGGTCAGATACGCAGTATTTT.

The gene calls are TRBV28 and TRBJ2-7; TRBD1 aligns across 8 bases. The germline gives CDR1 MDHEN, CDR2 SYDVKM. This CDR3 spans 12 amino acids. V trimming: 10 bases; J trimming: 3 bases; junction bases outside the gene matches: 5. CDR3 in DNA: TGTGCCACCTGGGACAGGTACTACGAGCAGTACTTC. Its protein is CATWDRYYEQYF.

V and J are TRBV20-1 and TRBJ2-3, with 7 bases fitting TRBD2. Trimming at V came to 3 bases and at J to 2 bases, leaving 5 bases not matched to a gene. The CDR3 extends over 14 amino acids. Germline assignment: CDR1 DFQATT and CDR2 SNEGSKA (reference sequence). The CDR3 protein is CSASPSGYTDTQYF. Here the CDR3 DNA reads TGCAGTGCTAGTCCTAGCGGATACACAGATACGCAGTATTTT.